These 18 T cell receptor beta chains were all obtained from the same sample, sequenced in a study of T cells after posttransplantation cyclophosphamide. Treatment was busulfan-fludarabine conditioning, a marrow graft, and cyclophosphamide on days +3 and +4. Libraries were prepared by immunoSEQ multiplex PCR; TCRdb keeps only in-frame clonotypes and omits some of them. This set yields approximately 7,500 clones and no singletons; the top ten hold 4.5% to 7%. Sample: PBMCs, taken after allogeneic stem cell transplant with posttransplant cyclophosphamide. These receptors originate from a male patient younger than 35 who received an allogeneic stem cell transplant from an unrelated donor, was CMV-positive, and had acute and chronic GVHD. The T cells may partly be graft donor cells.

Many counts were recorded for this clone. The rearrangement links TRBV6-6 to TRBJ2-2; 8 nucleotides align to TRBD1. The CDR3 is 16 amino acids. Germline CDR1 reads MNHNY; CDR2 reads SVGAGI (reference sequence). The J segment lost 7 bases and the V segment lost 4 bases, leaving 11 bases of the junction unmatched. The CDR3 bases are TGTGCCAGCAGTTCCCCGGACAGGGATTTTGGCGGGGAGCTGTTTTTT. Translated: CASSSPDRDFGGELFF.

CDR3 sequence reads: CASSLEGRGYEQYF. The CDR3 bases are TGCGCCAGCAGCTTGGAGGGCAGGGGATACGAGCAGTACTTC. V is TRBV5-1 and J is TRBJ2-5, with D possibly matching TRBD1 (6 bases). The J call may not be correct, given that the DNA end is closer to TRBJ2-7. Germline CDR1 and CDR2: SGHRS and YFSETQ. The CDR3 runs to 14 residues.

This clone was recorded at least ten times. The chain uses TRBV6-1 and TRBJ1-1; D possibly corresponds to TRBD1 (6 bases). Germline V lookup: CDR1 MNHNS, CDR2 SASEGT. V lost 3 bases, J lost 1 base, and 9 bases lay in between. The CDR3 runs 14 residues. CDR3 sequence (DNA): TGTGCCAGCAGTGACCTGACAGGGAACACTGAAGCTTTCTTT. Its protein is CASSDLTGNTEAFF.

There are many counts of this clone. The chain uses TRBV9 and TRBJ2-3, with D possibly being TRBD2 (6 bases). CDR3 size: 16 residues. Germline CDR1 and CDR2: SGDLS and YYNGEE. The germline V and J ends were trimmed by 0 bases and 0 bases, with 11 bases remaining between them. CDR3 bases: TGTGCCAGCAGCGTAGGGGCGGGGATCAGCACAGATACGCAGTATTTT. As protein: CASSVGAGISTDTQYF.

This clone was observed at least ten times. The chain recombines TRBV2 with TRBJ1-2; 12 nucleotides align to TRBD1. This CDR3 spans 15 amino acids. V was clipped by 6 bases and J by 3 bases; unmatched bases: 5. The germline V gene encodes CDR1 SNHLY and CDR2 FYNNEI. This CDR3 reads CASRAGTGGDYGYTF. The CDR3 nucleotides read TGTGCCAGCAGGGCAGGGACAGGGGGCGACTATGGCTACACCTTC.

In this sample, this clone turned up many times. CDR3 DNA sequence: TGTGCCAGCAGCGAAACAGGGATTAACACCATATATTTT. Protein product: CASSETGINTIYF. The gene calls are TRBV2 and TRBJ1-3; tentative D call: TRBD1 (6 bases). Trimming stripped 6 bases from V and 7 bases from J, with 13 bases between. Looked up from germline, CDR1 is SNHLY and CDR2 is FYNNEI. The CDR3 loop spans 13 amino acids.

This clone was counted many times. The chain couples TRBV5-1 to TRBJ2-1; 13 bases fit TRBD2. CDR1 is SGHRS and CDR2 is YFSETQ in the germline V gene. This CDR3 is 15 amino acids long. J gave up 6 bases and V 3 bases, and 3 bases lay outside the gene matches. CDR3 loop: CASSSGLAGANEQFF. The CDR3 DNA follows: TGCGCCAGCAGCTCTGGACTAGCGGGGGCCAATGAGCAGTTCTTC.

There are a few counts of this clone. V and J are TRBV10-3 and TRBJ1-2, with TRBD1 identical over 10 bases. The CDR3 loop spans 14 amino acids. Germline values: CDR1 ENHRY, CDR2 SYGVKD. V was pared by 7 bases and J by 8 bases, with 10 bases of the junction left unmatched. DNA for the CDR3: TGTGCCATCACCGACGGGGACAGGGGCCGAGGCTACACCTTC. Residues: CAITDGDRGRGYTF.

This clone is judged medium-sized. The chain employs TRBV19 and TRBJ2-6, with D perhaps matching TRBD1 (6 bases). This CDR3 is 15 amino acids long. V was trimmed by 5 bases and J by 7 bases, leaving 15 bases between them. Germline CDR1 reads LNHDA; CDR2 reads SQIVND (reference sequence). CDR3 amino acids: CASSSWGHEANVLTF. The CDR3, as DNA: TGTGCCAGTAGTTCCTGGGGACACGAAGCCAACGTCCTGACTTTC.

This clone showed up many times. The rearrangement uses TRBV7-9 and TRBJ2-1; 11 bases are a match to TRBD2. The germline CDR1 and CDR2 sequences are SEHNR and FQNEAQ (reference sequence). V shed 11 bases and J 2 bases; nucleotides not matched to a gene: 2. This CDR3 contains 13 residues. The CDR3 sequence is CAGGLAAYNEQFF. In DNA, the CDR3 is TGTGCCGGGGGACTAGCGGCCTACAATGAGCAGTTCTTC. Based on the CDR3 plus reference TRBV7-9 and TRBJ2-1, the full variable domain is DTGVSQNPRHKITKRGQNVTFRCDPISEHNRLYWYRQTLGQGPEFLTYFQNEAQLEKSRLLSDRFSAERPKGSFSTLEIQRTEQGDSAMYLCAGGLAAYNEQFFGPGTRLTVL.

In this sample, this clone is large. Here the CDR3 DNA reads TGTGCCATCAGTGAACTAGCGGGGCATTACAATGAGCAGTTCTTC. Its protein product is CAISELAGHYNEQFF. This rearrangement joins TRBV10-3 to TRBJ2-1, with 10 bases matching TRBD2. The CDR3 loop spans 15 amino acids. The junction had 3 bases not matched to a gene; V was cut back by 3 bases and J by 4 bases. The V gene's germline CDR1 is ENHRY and CDR2 SYGVKD.

This clone was detected many times. V is TRBV9 and J is TRBJ2-5; 9 bases match TRBD1. V gave up 4 bases and J gave up 2 bases; unmatched junction bases: 6. The CDR3 runs to 15 residues. Germline CDR1 and CDR2: SGDLS and YYNGEE. The CDR3 reads CASSLRDREQETQYF. CDR3 nucleotide sequence: TGTGCCAGCAGCCTCCGGGACAGGGAACAAGAGACCCAGTACTTC.

This clone was detected ten times or more. The genes are TRBV5-1 and TRBJ1-2, with D unresolved. The CDR3 runs 13 residues. Deletions cut 4 bases from V and 5 bases from J, with 12 bases between. Germline loops: CDR1 SGHRS, CDR2 YFSETQ. DNA of the CDR3: TGCGCCAGCAGCCCGAACGTGCAGTATGGCTACACCTTC. Residues: CASSPNVQYGYTF.

This clone counts as medium-sized (0.01 to 0.1%). The chain has TRBV27 and TRBJ1-5; TRBD1 agrees at 8 bases. CDR1 is MNHEY, CDR2 SMNVEV, per germline (reference sequence). The length of the CDR3 is 14 residues. V lost 5 bases to trimming and J lost 5 bases; unmatched junction nucleotides: 5. The CDR3 protein is CASSPQGAYQPQHF. The CDR3, as DNA: TGTGCCAGCAGTCCTCAGGGGGCCTATCAGCCCCAGCATTTT.

This clone is judged medium-sized. V is TRBV11-1 and J is TRBJ1-1; 9 nucleotides match TRBD1. Germline CDR1 reads SGHAT; CDR2 reads FQDESV (reference sequence). The CDR3 totals 16 residues. J was trimmed by 4 bases and V by 4 bases; bases with no gene match: 10. CDR3 in DNA: TGTGCCAGCAGCTCCGTAAGGACAGGGGTAAGCACTGAAGCTTTCTTT. Translation: CASSSVRTGVSTEAFF.

Ten or more counts support this clone. The genes are TRBV11-2 and TRBJ2-7; maybe TRBD1 (5 bases). CDR1 and CDR2 (germline): SGHAT, FQNNGV. This CDR3 spans 15 amino acids. V was shortened by 4 bases and J by 5 bases, with 18 bases between the two germline ends. CDR3 nucleotide sequence: TGTGCCAGCAGCTCCCCTGGGTACACAGGTGACGAGCAGTACGTC. Its protein is CASSSPGYTGDEQYV.

This clone has at least ten counts. The rearrangement uses TRBV2 and TRBJ2-7, with a possible D match to TRBD1 (6 bases). Germline values: CDR1 SNHLY, CDR2 FYNNEI. Trimming shortened V by 5 bases and J by 5 bases, and 10 bases separated the two germline ends. There are 12 residues in the CDR3. The CDR3 coding sequence is TGTGCCAGCAGTACGGACAGTAACGAGCAGTACTTC. Its translation is CASSTDSNEQYF. Combining the CDR3 with reference TRBV2 and TRBJ2-7 gives the whole variable domain EPEVTQTPSHQVTQMGQEVILRCVPISNHLYFYWYRQILGQKVEFLVSFYNNEISEKSEIFDDQFSVERPDGSNFTLKIRSTKLEDSAMYFCASSTDSNEQYFGPGTRLTVT.

In this sample, this clone is medium-sized. The chain is built from TRBV29-1 and TRBJ2-3, with D possibly matching TRBD1 (5 bases). The V gene's germline CDR1 is SQVTM and CDR2 ANQGSEA. The length of the CDR3 is 12 residues. The V gene lost 1 base and the J gene lost 10 bases, with 12 bases spanning the gap. CDR3 DNA: TGCAGCGTTGAAGGGGGCTTCTCGTCGCAGTATTTT. Protein product: CSVEGGFSSQYF.